The 26 T cell receptor beta chains below all came from one sample that was sequenced in a study of blood T cell repertoires in COVID-19. Profiled with immunoSEQ multiplex PCR; TCRdb holds only in-frame clones, not every one. This sample has approximately 200,000 clones, with 70% to 90% found just once. Material: PBMCs or T cells enriched from blood (not recorded which). The receptor set was obtained from a man younger than 45 who had recovered from COVID-19.

The V gene is TRBV15, the J gene TRBJ2-2, with 8 bases matching TRBD2. The CDR3 contains 18 residues. V shed 5 bases, J shed 4 bases, and the junction held 15 bases outside the gene matches. CDR1 and CDR2 from the germline V gene are LNHNV and YYDKDF (reference sequence). CDR3 in amino acids: CATSGGMSGSSGTGELFF. For the CDR3, the DNA is TGTGCCACCAGCGGAGGTATGAGCGGGAGTTCCGGCACCGGGGAGCTGTTTTTT. The complete variable domain, with remaining parts taken from reference TRBV15 and TRBJ2-2, reads DAMVIQNPRYQVTQFGKPVTLSCSQTLNHNVMYWYQQKSSQAPKLLFHYYDKDFNNEADTPDNFQSRRPNTSFCFLDIRSPGLGDTAMYLCATSGGMSGSSGTGELFFGEGSRLTVL.

The genes are TRBV5-1 and TRBJ2-5, with 7 bases fitting TRBD1. CDR3 length equals 13 residues. The V gene's germline CDR1 is SGHRS and CDR2 YFSETQ. The V and J ends lost 5 bases and 5 bases, in that order; junction bases with no gene match: 6. The CDR3 loop reads CASSRRGMETQYF. In DNA form, the CDR3 reads TGCGCCAGCAGTCGCAGGGGGATGGAGACCCAGTACTTC.

This clone was observed a handful of times. The gene calls are TRBV5-1 and TRBJ1-4, with D tentatively TRBD1 (5 bases). The germline CDR1 and CDR2 sequences are SGHRS and YFSETQ. The CDR3 spans 15 residues. The V and J ends lost 0 bases and 7 bases respectively, with 13 bases between them. CDR3 in DNA: TGCGCCAGCAGCTTGGAAGGCCAGGGAAGTGAAAAACTGTTTTTT. Its protein product is CASSLEGQGSEKLFF. Full variable domain (outside the CDR3, taken from reference TRBV5-1 and TRBJ1-4): KAGVTQTPRYLIKTRGQQVTLSCSPISGHRSVSWYQQTPGQGLQFLFEYFSETQRNKGNFPGRFSGRQFSNSRSEMNVSTLELGDSALYLCASSLEGQGSEKLFFGSGTQLSVL.

The V gene is TRBV18, the J gene TRBJ1-2, with no clear D. The germline V and J ends were trimmed by 2 bases and 4 bases, with 14 bases remaining between them. The V gene's germline CDR1 is KGHSH and CDR2 LQKENI. The CDR3 has 15 amino acids. The DNA for the CDR3 is TGTGCCAGCTCACCAGGGGAAGGAGGGTCCTATGGCTACACCTTC. Translating gives CASSPGEGGSYGYTF.

V and J are TRBV28 and TRBJ2-7, with TRBD2 matching over 12 bases. The CDR3 runs to 19 residues. V shed 8 bases and J 4 bases; nucleotides not matched to a gene: 21. Germline assignment: CDR1 MDHEN and CDR2 SYDVKM. CDR3 sequence: CASGNPSRTSGKVLYEQYF. DNA of the CDR3: TGTGCCAGCGGGAACCCGTCTCGGACTAGCGGGAAAGTTTTGTACGAGCAGTACTTC.

This chain links TRBV11-1 with TRBJ2-1; D is uncertain. V was clipped by 1 base and J by 5 bases, with 9 bases between them. This CDR3 contains 14 residues. CDR1 and CDR2 (germline): SGHAT, FQDESV (reference sequence). The CDR3 nucleotides are TGTGCCAGCAGCTTAGGATGGAGAGACAATGAGCAGTTCTTC. Protein product: CASSLGWRDNEQFF.

The chain couples TRBV4-3 to TRBJ1-4, with 7 bases that match TRBD1. The CDR3 has 14 amino acids. V shed 4 bases, J shed 7 bases, and the junction held 6 bases outside the gene matches. CDR1 and CDR2 (germline): LGHNA, YSLEER. CDR3 sequence: CASSPGTVGEKLFF. CDR3 bases: TGCGCCAGCAGCCCAGGGACAGTTGGTGAAAAACTGTTTTTT.

V gene TRBV5-1 combines with J gene TRBJ2-1, with 8 bases lining up with TRBD2. The junction had 9 bases not matched to a gene; V was cut back by 2 bases and J by 5 bases. This CDR3 comprises 16 residues. Germline V gene sequence: CDR1 SGHRS, CDR2 YFSETQ. The CDR3 region is CASSFGGSSGNNEQFF. Written as DNA, the CDR3 is TGCGCCAGCAGCTTTGGTGGGAGTAGCGGGAACAATGAGCAGTTCTTC. Drawing the rest from reference TRBV5-1 and TRBJ2-1, the complete variable domain is KAGVTQTPRYLIKTRGQQVTLSCSPISGHRSVSWYQQTPGQGLQFLFEYFSETQRNKGNFPGRFSGRQFSNSRSEMNVSTLELGDSALYLCASSFGGSSGNNEQFFGPGTRLTVL.

The chain couples TRBV7-9 to TRBJ1-1, with D possibly being TRBD1 (5 bases). The CDR3 contains 14 residues. V was cut by 2 bases and J by 1 base, with 8 bases left in between. Germline loops: CDR1 SEHNR, CDR2 FQNEAQ (reference sequence). DNA for the CDR3: TGTGCCAGCAGCTTACAGGGATGGAACACTGAAGCTTTCTTT. Its protein is CASSLQGWNTEAFF.

J is TRBJ2-1 and V is TRBV7-9, with TRBD2 as a possible D gene (6 bases). Germline CDR1 is SEHNR and CDR2 is FQNEAQ (reference sequence). There are 15 residues in the CDR3. The V gene lost 5 bases and the J gene lost 0 bases, with 11 bases spanning the gap. In DNA, the CDR3 is TGTGCCAGCAGCCGCGGAGGGCCCTCCTACAATGAGCAGTTCTTC. This gives the protein CASSRGGPSYNEQFF.

The chain combines TRBV7-2 with TRBJ1-2; the D gene is possibly TRBD1 (6 bases). Germline CDR1 and CDR2: SGHTA and FQGNSA. V was shortened by 3 bases and J by 5 bases, with 7 bases between the two germline ends. The CDR3 is 12 residues long. The CDR3, as DNA: TGTGCCAGCAGCTTTGGACAGTATGGCTACACCTTC. Translation gives CASSFGQYGYTF.

This sequence joins TRBV19 and TRBJ1-1; TRBD1 might be the D (6 bases). The CDR3 loop spans 14 amino acids. Looked up from germline, CDR1 is LNHDA and CDR2 is SQIVND (reference sequence). V gave up 1 base and J gave up 6 bases, with 12 bases separating them. The CDR3 DNA follows: TGTGCCAGTAGTATAGGACAGGAAGGAGCTGAAGCTTTCTTT. Translation: CASSIGQEGAEAFF. The full variable domain, rest sourced from reference TRBV19 and TRBJ1-1, is DGGITQSPKYLFRKEGQNVTLSCEQNLNHDAMYWYRQDPGQGLRLIYYSQIVNDFQKGDIAEGYSVSREKKESFPLTVTSAQKNPTAFYLCASSIGQEGAEAFFGQGTRLTVV.

As DNA, the CDR3 is TGTGCCAGCAGCTTAGCCCTTACAGGTGAACATGGCTACACCTTC. Translating it yields CASSLALTGEHGYTF. This chain joins TRBV13 and TRBJ1-2; possibly TRBD1 for D (5 bases). The CDR3 has 15 amino acids. Germline V CDR1 and CDR2: PRHDT, FYEKMQ (reference sequence). V lost 1 base to trimming and J lost 6 bases, with 15 bases between them.

The J gene is TRBJ2-7, the V gene TRBV28, with D hard to call. The CDR3 is 15 residues long. V was pared by 5 bases and J by 2 bases, with 16 bases between. Germline assignment: CDR1 MDHEN and CDR2 SYDVKM. The CDR3 protein is CASSAFGSYPYEQYF. The DNA for the CDR3 is TGTGCCAGCAGTGCCTTCGGGTCGTATCCCTACGAGCAGTACTTC.

The gene calls are TRBV19 and TRBJ2-1, with 9 positions matching TRBD2. The CDR3 is 15 amino acids. Germline CDR1 reads LNHDA; CDR2 reads SQIVND (reference sequence). V trimming: 3 bases; J trimming: 7 bases; junction bases outside the gene matches: 7. The CDR3 region has the DNA TGTGCCAGTAGTATCGCAGGTCTAGCGGGGAATGAGCAGTTCTTC. The encoded protein is CASSIAGLAGNEQFF. The variable domain in full, with the rest retrieved from reference TRBV19 and TRBJ2-1, is DGGITQSPKYLFRKEGQNVTLSCEQNLNHDAMYWYRQDPGQGLRLIYYSQIVNDFQKGDIAEGYSVSREKKESFPLTVTSAQKNPTAFYLCASSIAGLAGNEQFFGPGTRLTVL.

The chain combines TRBV9 with TRBJ1-6; 8 nucleotides line up with TRBD1. The trim removed 4 bases at V and 10 bases at J, leaving 10 bases unmatched. The CDR3 is 15 residues long. Germline V gene sequence: CDR1 SGDLS, CDR2 YYNGEE. CDR3 in DNA: TGTGCCAGCAGCCCAGGGACAGGTTTGAGATCACCCCTCCACTTT. Translated, it gives CASSPGTGLRSPLHF.

The chain links TRBV6-6 to TRBJ1-4, with 9 bases lining up with TRBD1. Germline-derived CDR1 and CDR2 are MNHNY and SVGAGI (reference sequence). This CDR3 is 15 amino acids long. V was clipped by 6 bases and J by 3 bases; unmatched bases: 5. The CDR3 loop reads CASRPRQGANEKLFF. CDR3 in DNA: TGTGCCAGCAGACCTCGACAGGGGGCTAATGAAAAACTGTTTTTT.

The chain uses TRBV24-1 and TRBJ2-3; TRBD1 aligns across 9 bases. The ends lost 4 bases at V and 3 bases at J; junction bases unmatched: 7. This CDR3 comprises 16 residues. Germline loops: CDR1 KGHDR, CDR2 SFDVKD. CDR3 amino acids: CATSEPSGTGTDTQYF. The CDR3 DNA is TGTGCCACCAGTGAACCATCCGGGACAGGGACAGATACGCAGTATTTT.

The V call is TRBV7-6, the J call TRBJ2-7; tentative D call: TRBD2 (5 bases). Trimming stripped 5 bases from V and 1 base from J, with 15 bases between. CDR1 SGHVS and CDR2 FNYEAQ come from the germline V gene. This CDR3 region has 15 residues. CDR3 bases: TGTGCCAGCAGCCCCAACTCGGGATTTTCCTACGAGCAGTACTTC. Residues: CASSPNSGFSYEQYF.

Here the CDR3 reads CSASLTGNYSPLHF. Here the CDR3 DNA reads TGCAGTGCTAGTCTGACAGGCAATTATTCACCCCTCCACTTT. The rearrangement uses TRBV20-1 and TRBJ1-6; D may be TRBD1 (6 bases). CDR3 length: 14 amino acids. V lost 3 bases to trimming and J lost 8 bases, with 14 bases between them. Germline-derived CDR1 and CDR2 are DFQATT and SNEGSKA (reference sequence).

This chain connects TRBV4-3 to TRBJ2-7; 8 positions match TRBD1. The V and J ends lost 0 bases and 3 bases, in that order; junction bases with no gene match: 4. CDR1 is LGHNA and CDR2 is YSLEER in the germline V gene. The CDR3 extends over 15 amino acids. CDR3 DNA sequence: TGCGCCAGCAGCCAAGATTCCGGACAGGGCTACGAGCAGTACTTC. Translating gives CASSQDSGQGYEQYF.

This chain uses TRBV12-5 with TRBJ2-5; TRBD2 matches 14 bases. Germline CDR1 and CDR2: LGHNT and FRNRAP. The V and J ends lost 5 bases and 5 bases, in that order; junction bases with no gene match: 13. The CDR3 loop spans 18 amino acids. The CDR3 region is CASGRGLAGGLVRETQYF. The CDR3 nucleotides are TGTGCTAGTGGTCGCGGACTAGCGGGGGGTCTCGTGCGGGAGACCCAGTACTTC.

CDR3 protein: CASSLGAGSNYNEQFF. Written as DNA, the CDR3 is TGTGCCAGCAGCTTGGGCGCGGGCTCTAACTACAATGAGCAGTTCTTC. The J gene is TRBJ2-1, the V gene TRBV5-6, with D possibly matching TRBD2 (5 bases). This CDR3 has 16 amino acids. CDR1 is SGHDT, CDR2 YYEEEE, per germline. Trimming left V 0 bases short and J 3 bases short, with 13 bases between.

The chain combines TRBV3-1 (or the pseudogene TRBV3-2) with TRBJ1-3; D might be TRBD1 (6 bases). The CDR3 loop spans 16 amino acids. Germline lookup yields CDR1 LGHDT and CDR2 YNNKEL (reference sequence). V lost 4 bases and J lost 2, with 15 bases in between. The CDR3 coding sequence is TGTGCCAGCAGCCCGTTCCAACAGGGTGCTGGAAACACCATATATTTT. This sequence encodes CASSPFQQGAGNTIYF.

This rearrangement joins TRBV5-1 to TRBJ2-1; TRBD2 matches 8 bases. J was trimmed by 6 bases and V by 6 bases; bases with no gene match: 11. CDR1 SGHRS and CDR2 YFSETQ come from the germline V gene. This CDR3 region has 15 residues. The CDR3 is CASTPTGTSGNEQFF. The CDR3 DNA follows: TGCGCCAGCACCCCTACCGGGACTAGTGGCAATGAGCAGTTCTTC.

The chain recombines TRBV27 with TRBJ1-1; D unresolved. The V gene's germline CDR1 is MNHEY and CDR2 SMNVEV (reference sequence). CDR3 size: 13 residues. Deletions cut 0 bases from V and 9 bases from J, with 11 bases between. CDR3 nucleotides: TGTGCCAGCAGTTTATCGCTACGAGTACAAGCTTTCTTT. This gives the protein CASSLSLRVQAFF.